This T cell receptor (beta chain) emerged from a study of blood T cell repertoires in COVID-19. Clones were sequenced by immunoSEQ multiplex PCR, and TCRdb holds only the in-frame ones, with some missing. This table holds over 250,000 clones, around 89% found once. This TCR was recovered from a woman aged 45-59 years who had recovered from COVID-19. Material for sequencing was PBMCs or T cells enriched from blood (not recorded which).

Here the CDR3 DNA reads TGTGCTAGTGGTAGCACAGGGATCGATGAGCAGTTCTTC. Translated, it gives CASGSTGIDEQFF. This chain uses TRBV12-5 with TRBJ2-1, with D possibly being TRBD1 (6 bases). Per germline, CDR1 LGHNT and CDR2 FRNRAP. Deletions cut 5 bases from V and 8 bases from J, with 13 bases between. The CDR3 spans 13 residues.